This T cell receptor (beta chain) was observed in a study of somatic mutations in cytotoxic T cells in rheumatoid arthritis. Study overall: Flow sorting yielded some V beta antibody-stained T-cell populations at nearly 100% purity, among them V beta1+ cells sequenced for TCRB.

The study, taken as a whole, reports: The slight TRBV07 underrepresentation in rheumatoid arthritis patients received no adjustment for multiple comparisons. Each of about an eighth of the roughly 60 patients had a largest CD8+ clone that made up more than 20% of CD8+ cells.

A note on this clone: The antigen is not known.

Clones were sequenced by immunoSEQ multiplex PCR, and TCRdb holds only the in-frame ones, with some missing. The sample holds about 30,000 clones, around 86% seen once. The trim removed 3 bases at V and 7 bases at J, leaving 3 bases unmatched. The CDR3 has 14 residues. CDR1 is KGHSH, CDR2 LQKENI, per germline. The clonotype originates from an adult with rheumatoid arthritis. The source material was CD8+ T cells sorted from blood. The chain uses TRBV18 and TRBJ2-1, with TRBD2 matching over 10 bases. The chain's CDR3 is CASSPGLAPNEQFF. CDR3 DNA sequence: TGTGCCAGCTCACCGGGACTAGCGCCAAATGAGCAGTTCTTC. The variable domain in full, completed from reference TRBV18 and TRBJ2-1, reads NAGVMQNPRHLVRRRGQEARLRCSPMKGHSHVYWYRQLPEEGLKFMVYLQKENIIDESGMPKERFSAEFPKEGPSILRIQQVVRGDSAAYFCASSPGLAPNEQFFGPGTRLTVL.